The 32 T cell receptor beta chains reported below all come from one sample, sequenced in a study of blood T cell repertoires in COVID-19. Measured with immunoSEQ multiplex PCR; TCRdb has only the in-frame clones, and not every one. The data contain about 240,000 clones, around 86% of them singletons. Specimen: peripheral blood. The receptors stem from a woman in her 70s with active or convalescent COVID-19.

The chain couples TRBV9 to TRBJ2-5, with 8 bases that match TRBD2. Germline V gives CDR1 SGDLS, CDR2 YYNGEE. The CDR3 has 18 amino acids. V was pared by 0 bases and J by 3 bases, with 13 bases of the junction left unmatched. CDR3 sequence: CASSVETTGTRGEETQYF. DNA for the CDR3: TGTGCCAGCAGCGTAGAGACGACCGGGACTAGGGGGGAAGAGACCCAGTACTTC.

The rearrangement links TRBV18 to TRBJ2-1, with 10 positions matching TRBD2. The junction had 12 bases not matched to a gene; V was cut back by 2 bases and J by 5 bases. Germline V gives CDR1 KGHSH, CDR2 LQKENI. This CDR3 region has 18 residues. CDR3: CASSPGFGAGGPNNEQFF. CDR3 sequence (DNA): TGTGCCAGCTCACCAGGGTTCGGAGCGGGGGGGCCCAACAATGAGCAGTTCTTC.

The V call is TRBV2, the J call TRBJ1-2; D might be TRBD1 (5 bases). Trimming shortened V by 1 base and J by 4 bases, and 13 bases separated the two germline ends. This CDR3 has 15 amino acids. Germline CDR1 and CDR2: SNHLY and FYNNEI. For the CDR3, the DNA is TGTGCCAGCAGTGAAGAGGGGCAGGCTCCCTATGGCTACACCTTC. It encodes CASSEEGQAPYGYTF.

The chain combines TRBV5-1 with TRBJ2-1, with TRBD1 matching 10 bases. The CDR3 contains 15 residues. Trimming cost V 5 bases and J 5 bases; bases outside gene matches: 7. Looked up from germline, CDR1 is SGHRS and CDR2 is YFSETQ. The CDR3 region has the DNA TGCGCCAGCAGGGTATGGGGACAGGGGAACAATGAGCAGTTCTTC. This translates into CASRVWGQGNNEQFF.

In its sample, this clone was seen once. This chain uses TRBV4-3 with TRBJ2-1; 7 bases line up with TRBD2. V shed 11 bases, J shed 4 bases, and the junction held 20 bases outside the gene matches. There are 17 residues in the CDR3. Germline V gene sequence: CDR1 LGHNA, CDR2 YSLEER. The CDR3 sequence is CARAETGVGGIYNEQFF. For the CDR3, the DNA is TGCGCCCGCGCCGAGACGGGGGTGGGGGGGATATACAATGAGCAGTTCTTC.

The J gene is TRBJ2-1, the V gene TRBV6-5, with a weak D call TRBD1 (5 bases). V was shortened by 2 bases and J by 7 bases, with 6 bases between the two germline ends. Per the germline V gene, CDR1 is MNHEY and CDR2 is SVGAGI. The CDR3 is 12 residues long. The CDR3 loop is CASSYNRNEQFF. The CDR3 nucleotides read TGTGCCAGCAGTTACAACAGGAATGAGCAGTTCTTC.

The J gene is TRBJ2-7, the V gene TRBV5-5; the match to TRBD1 covers 12 bases. The CDR3 covers 16 residues. CDR1 is SGHKS and CDR2 is YYEKEE in the germline V gene (reference sequence). Unmatched junction bases numbered 7, after V lost 4 bases and J lost 2 bases. The CDR3 DNA is TGTGCCAGCAGCCTCTGGGACAGGGGGCGCCCCTACGAGCAGTACTTC. As protein: CASSLWDRGRPYEQYF.

The chain has TRBV7-9 and TRBJ1-3; no definite D call. Germline V gene sequence: CDR1 SEHNR, CDR2 FQNEAQ (reference sequence). Trimming removed 5 bases at V and 1 base at J, with 6 bases between. This CDR3 is 13 amino acids long. CDR3 amino acids: CASSPSSGNTIYF. The CDR3 coding sequence is TGTGCCAGCAGCCCCTCTTCTGGAAACACCATATATTTT.

The gene calls are TRBV19 and TRBJ2-1; D is ambiguous. This CDR3 region has 14 residues. Trimming stripped 0 bases from V and 4 bases from J, with 7 bases between. Germline V CDR1 and CDR2: LNHDA, SQIVND (reference sequence). The DNA of the CDR3 is TGTGCCAGTAGTATAGATCGGGTATACAATGAGCAGTTCTTC. Protein: CASSIDRVYNEQFF.

The chain combines TRBV19 with TRBJ2-5, with 11 bases aligning to TRBD2. There are 16 residues in the CDR3. The germline V gene has CDR1 LNHDA and CDR2 SQIVND (reference sequence). V trimming: 7 bases; J trimming: 4 bases; junction bases outside the gene matches: 11. CDR3 protein: CASKYVVSGGVETQYF. For the CDR3, the DNA is TGTGCCAGTAAATACGTTGTTAGCGGGGGGGTAGAGACCCAGTACTTC.

Comment on this clone: Other DNA variants within this sample encode the same CDR3. DNA for the CDR3: TGTGCCACCTCCGTGGGGGGTACAGATACGCAGTATTTT. This codes for CATSVGGTDTQYF. V and J are TRBV24-1 and TRBJ2-3; a weak D match, TRBD2 (6 bases). Deletions cut 9 bases from V and 3 bases from J, with 12 bases between. CDR3 length: 13 amino acids. Germline V gene lookup returns CDR1 KGHDR and CDR2 SFDVKD.

This rearrangement joins TRBV10-3 to TRBJ2-2; TRBD1 matches 9 bases. CDR1 is ENHRY and CDR2 is SYGVKD in the germline V gene. The CDR3 has 14 amino acids. V shed 6 bases, J shed 7 bases, and the junction held 6 bases outside the gene matches. The CDR3 DNA reads as TGTGCCATCAGAAGACAGGGGGTGAACGGGGAGCTGTTTTTT. It is translated as CAIRRQGVNGELFF.

The chain links TRBV19 to TRBJ2-3, with D tentatively TRBD2 (5 bases). CDR1 is LNHDA, CDR2 SQIVND, per germline (reference sequence). V was trimmed by 3 bases and J by 0 bases, leaving 7 bases between them. This CDR3 comprises 14 residues. This chain's CDR3 is CASSIRTSTDTQYF. Written as DNA, the CDR3 is TGTGCCAGTAGTATCAGGACTAGCACAGATACGCAGTATTTT.

The chain carries TRBV11-3 and TRBJ2-2; 7 bases are shared with TRBD1. J lost 6 bases, V lost 5 bases, and 6 bases had no gene match. The CDR3 totals 14 residues. The germline V gene has CDR1 SGHNT and CDR2 YENEEA. The CDR3 DNA follows: TGTGCCAGCAGCGACCGACAGGGCGCCGGGGAGCTGTTTTTT. It is translated as CASSDRQGAGELFF.

The V gene is TRBV5-1, the J gene TRBJ1-2; TRBD1 is a possible D gene (5 bases). Deletions cut 4 bases from V and 4 bases from J, with 11 bases between. Germline CDR1 is SGHRS and CDR2 is YFSETQ. The CDR3 is 13 amino acids. The CDR3 DNA follows: TGCGCCAGCAGCGTAGACAGAGCCTATGGCTACACCTTC. This encodes CASSVDRAYGYTF. Together with reference TRBV5-1 and TRBJ1-2, the CDR3 gives the full variable domain: KAGVTQTPRYLIKTRGQQVTLSCSPISGHRSVSWYQQTPGQGLQFLFEYFSETQRNKGNFPGRFSGRQFSNSRSEMNVSTLELGDSALYLCASSVDRAYGYTFGSGTRLTVV.

The CDR3 coding sequence is TGTGCCAGCGAAATTACAGGATCTAACTATGGCTACACCTTC. This sequence encodes CASEITGSNYGYTF. The gene calls are TRBV7-9 and TRBJ1-2; perhaps TRBD1 as D (5 bases). CDR3 length: 14 amino acids. Per germline, CDR1 SEHNR and CDR2 FQNEAQ (reference sequence). The V and J ends lost 8 bases and 0 bases respectively, with 13 bases between them.

The rearrangement uses TRBV10-2 and TRBJ1-1; tentatively, D is TRBD1 (5 bases). CDR1 and CDR2 (germline): WSHSY, SAAADI. The V end lost 6 bases, the J end lost 3 bases, and 14 bases lay between the germline ends. The CDR3 has 14 amino acids. CDR3 sequence reads: CASSAMSGHTEAFF. CDR3 coding DNA: TGCGCCAGCAGCGCCATGTCAGGGCACACTGAAGCTTTCTTT.

This clone has only one observation. This sequence joins TRBV9 and TRBJ2-7; possible D gene TRBD1, 6 bases. The CDR3 is 14 amino acids. Trimming removed 3 bases from V and 3 bases from J, with 13 bases in between. Germline lookup yields CDR1 SGDLS and CDR2 YYNGEE. The CDR3 DNA is TGTGCCAGCAGCGCCGTTGGGGGCAGCTACGAGCAGTACTTC. Its protein is CASSAVGGSYEQYF. The variable domain in full, with the rest retrieved from reference TRBV9 and TRBJ2-7, is DSGVTQTPKHLITATGQRVTLRCSPRSGDLSVYWYQQSLDQGLQFLIQYYNGEERAKGNILERFSAQQFPDLHSELNLSSLELGDSALYFCASSAVGGSYEQYFGPGTRLTVT.

This chain uses TRBV5-1 with TRBJ2-7; D uncertain. The CDR3 runs to 14 residues. In germline, CDR1 is SGHRS, CDR2 YFSETQ. V lost 0 bases and J lost 0, with 7 bases in between. CDR3 in DNA: TGCGCCAGCAGCTTGGCGGTAGACTCCTACGAGCAGTACTTC. It is translated as CASSLAVDSYEQYF.

The rearrangement joins TRBV2 to TRBJ1-1; 10 nucleotides line up with TRBD1. Germline CDR1 and CDR2: SNHLY and FYNNEI. The CDR3 totals 12 residues. Losses at the gene ends were 6 bases for V and 5 bases for J; bases not matched to a gene: 0. The CDR3 region has the DNA TGTGCCAGCAGGGGACAGGGGACTGAAGCTTTCTTT. It is translated as CASRGQGTEAFF.

V and J are TRBV25-1 and TRBJ2-3, with D uncertain. The germline gives CDR1 MGHDK, CDR2 SYGVNS. This CDR3 has 14 residues. V was trimmed by 3 bases and J by 6 bases, leaving 13 bases between them. CDR3 coding DNA: TGTGCCAGCAGTGATGTCCTAGAAGTTGATACGCAGTATTTT. Translated, it gives CASSDVLEVDTQYF.

The CDR3 protein is CASRHLAGEGETQYF. CDR3 sequence (DNA): TGTGCCAGCAGACACTTAGCGGGAGAGGGGGAGACCCAGTACTTC. The chain links TRBV7-2 to TRBJ2-5; TRBD2 matches 9 bases. Germline V gene data show CDR1 as SGHTA and CDR2 as FQGNSA. The CDR3 has 15 amino acids. The trim removed 6 bases at V and 5 bases at J, leaving 10 bases unmatched.

As to this clone: The junction departs from germline at one end; a sequencing error may be responsible. This chain links TRBV19 with TRBJ1-2, with D tentatively TRBD1 (6 bases). The CDR3 length is 14 residues. Looked up from germline, CDR1 is LNHDA and CDR2 is SQIVND (reference sequence). The CDR3 sequence: CASSMGTSRKVASF. The CDR3 DNA is TGTGCCAGTAGTATGGGGACAAGTCGAAAGGTTGCCTCCTTC. The full variable domain, with the rest looked up from reference TRBV19 and TRBJ1-2, is DGGITQSPKYLFRKEGQNVTLSCEQNLNHDAMYWYRQDPGQGLRLIYYSQIVNDFQKGDIAEGYSVSREKKESFPLTVTSAQKNPTAFYLCASSMGTSRKVASFGSGTRLTVV.

This sequence joins TRBV3-1 (or the pseudogene TRBV3-2) and TRBJ1-2; D is perhaps TRBD1 (5 bases). V was cut by 2 bases and J by 4 bases, with 14 bases left in between. Per the germline V gene, CDR1 is LGHDT and CDR2 is YNNKEL (reference sequence). The CDR3 covers 15 residues. This CDR3 reads CASSQPCGRGYGYTF. DNA of the CDR3: TGTGCCAGCAGCCAACCTTGCGGAAGGGGCTATGGCTACACCTTC.

CDR3 loop: CASSSATYEQYF. The CDR3 DNA reads TGTGCCAGCAGCTCCGCCACATACGAGCAGTACTTC. The V call is TRBV7-9, the J call TRBJ2-7, with no clear D. Trimming removed 4 bases from V and 4 bases from J, with 8 bases in between. Germline-derived CDR1 and CDR2 are SEHNR and FQNEAQ (reference sequence). The CDR3 is 12 residues long. Variable domain in full (rest from reference TRBV7-9 and TRBJ2-7): DTGVSQNPRHKITKRGQNVTFRCDPISEHNRLYWYRQTLGQGPEFLTYFQNEAQLEKSRLLSDRFSAERPKGSFSTLEIQRTEQGDSAMYLCASSSATYEQYFGPGTRLTVT.

CDR3 region: CASSIEITATNEKLFF. The CDR3 DNA follows: TGTGCCAGTAGTATTGAGATAACCGCAACTAATGAAAAACTGTTTTTT. The rearrangement joins TRBV19 to TRBJ1-4; no clear D gene. V was cut by 3 bases and J by 0 bases, with 11 bases left in between. CDR1 LNHDA and CDR2 SQIVND come from the germline V gene (reference sequence). The length of the CDR3 is 16 residues.

V usage is TRBV19 and J usage is TRBJ1-5; 7 positions match TRBD1. V was clipped by 3 bases and J by 0 bases; unmatched bases: 5. Germline values: CDR1 LNHDA, CDR2 SQIVND (reference sequence). The CDR3 is 16 residues long. The CDR3: CASSMDGTASNQPQHF. CDR3 DNA sequence: TGTGCCAGTAGTATGGACGGGACAGCTAGCAATCAGCCCCAGCATTTT. Variable domain in full (rest from reference TRBV19 and TRBJ1-5): DGGITQSPKYLFRKEGQNVTLSCEQNLNHDAMYWYRQDPGQGLRLIYYSQIVNDFQKGDIAEGYSVSREKKESFPLTVTSAQKNPTAFYLCASSMDGTASNQPQHFGDGTRLSIL.

The chain combines TRBV20-1 with TRBJ2-7, with 7 bases identical to TRBD2. This CDR3 spans 15 amino acids. The V gene end was trimmed by 3 bases and the J gene end by 0 bases; junction bases not matched to a gene: 8. Germline V CDR1 and CDR2: DFQATT, SNEGSKA (reference sequence). This chain's CDR3 is CSASGEGPSSYEQYF. In nucleotides, the CDR3 is TGCAGTGCTAGTGGGGAGGGGCCGAGCTCCTACGAGCAGTACTTC.

The V gene is TRBV2, the J gene TRBJ2-1, with 7 bases aligning to TRBD2. Germline V CDR1 and CDR2: SNHLY, FYNNEI. The CDR3 runs 16 residues. V trimming: 0 bases; J trimming: 2 bases; junction bases outside the gene matches: 4. CDR3 residues: CASSEAGGTPYNEQFF. The CDR3 DNA sequence: TGTGCCAGCAGTGAAGCGGGAGGGACTCCCTACAATGAGCAGTTCTTC.

This chain connects TRBV7-9 to TRBJ1-2, with a tentative D call TRBD1 (5 bases). CDR1 SEHNR and CDR2 FQNEAQ come from the germline V gene (reference sequence). This CDR3 spans 15 amino acids. Trimming shortened V by 1 base and J by 6 bases, and 15 bases separated the two germline ends. The CDR3 DNA is TGTGCCAGCAGCTTAGACCAGGGCCTCATCGATGGCTACACCTTC. Translating gives CASSLDQGLIDGYTF.

This CDR3 reads CASSAQETQYF. The CDR3 DNA follows: TGTGCCAGCAGCGCTCAAGAGACCCAGTACTTC. V usage is TRBV9 and J usage is TRBJ2-5, with D uncertain. The germline V gene encodes CDR1 SGDLS and CDR2 YYNGEE. The CDR3 covers 11 residues. Between the trimmed V and J ends, which lost 3 bases and 2 bases, there was a span of 2 bases. Full variable domain (remainder filled in from reference TRBV9 and TRBJ2-5): DSGVTQTPKHLITATGQRVTLRCSPRSGDLSVYWYQQSLDQGLQFLIQYYNGEERAKGNILERFSAQQFPDLHSELNLSSLELGDSALYFCASSAQETQYFGPGTRLLVL.

The rearrangement links TRBV3-1 (or the pseudogene TRBV3-2) to TRBJ1-2; TRBD1 matches 8 bases. V gave up 5 bases and J gave up 0 bases; unmatched junction bases: 8. Looked up from germline, CDR1 is LGHDT and CDR2 is YNNKEL (reference sequence). There are 16 residues in the CDR3. The CDR3 region is CASSALQGEANYGYTF. The CDR3 DNA follows: TGTGCCAGCAGCGCTCTACAGGGGGAGGCTAACTATGGCTACACCTTC.